This note documents a single TCR beta chain sequence. With V trimmed by 6 bases and J by 5 bases, 6 bases remained unmatched. The CDR3 is 15 amino acids. Germline CDR1 and CDR2: SGHRS and YFSETQ. This entry comes from a study of blood T cell repertoires in COVID-19. Whole-study context: COVID-19 samples collected from the United States, Italy and Spain covered acute and convalescent phases. Nucleic acid was either cDNA or gDNA, and it came from T cells, B-cell-depleted T cells, or PBMCs.

As originally analysed: Reference gene primer amplification gave nucleated cell count estimates. Produced via immunoSEQ multiplex PCR; TCRdb's table is partial and in-frame only. The V and J calls and the clone size are those of that table, but D and trimming were determined from the DNA. The sample includes about 100,000 clones, about 90% seen only once; the top ten take about 9.9%. The chain has TRBV5-1 and TRBJ2-2, with 11 bases lining up with TRBD2. This clonotype was obtained from a woman in her thirties with acute or convalescent COVID-19. The sequenced sample consisted of peripheral blood. CDR3 region: CASNPTSGVTGELFF. For the CDR3, the DNA is TGCGCCAGCAATCCGACTAGCGGGGTGACCGGGGAGCTGTTTTTT.